A selection of T cell receptor beta chains follows, all from one sample in a study of OX40 agonist ivuxolimab in advanced cancers. This table comes from immunoSEQ multiplex PCR, and its TCRdb copy is limited to in-frame clones, with some not included. The data contain some 55,000 clones, roughly 79% of them singletons. The specimen was CD4+ or CD8+ T cells sorted from blood, collected in a trial of the OX40 agonist ivuxolimab. These TCRs come from an adult with an advanced solid tumor such as melanoma, head and neck, liver or kidney cancer. Both conserved end residues are part of each CDR3. Fields, in order: CDR3 protein, J gene, V gene.

cdr3_aa: CASSRMSFTDTQYF
j_call: TRBJ2-3
v_call: TRBV7-9

cdr3_aa: CASSQDTSRETQYF
j_call: TRBJ2-5
v_call: TRBV4-3

cdr3_aa: CASSPPEQNNEQFF
j_call: TRBJ2-1
v_call: TRBV18

cdr3_aa: CASSELGGWDEQFF
j_call: TRBJ2-1
v_call: TRBV10-1

cdr3_aa: CASSFRGVPTDTQYF
j_call: TRBJ2-3
v_call: TRBV9

cdr3_aa: CASSEGRRGTGNTIYF
j_call: TRBJ1-3
v_call: TRBV2

cdr3_aa: CARSLEASYEQYF
j_call: -
v_call: TRBV5-3

cdr3_aa: CASSRGDSNQPQHF
j_call: TRBJ1-5
v_call: TRBV6-1

cdr3_aa: CSGRQGLNTEAFF
j_call: TRBJ1-1
v_call: TRBV29-1

cdr3_aa: CASSLLRDGYTF
j_call: TRBJ1-2
v_call: TRBV5-5

cdr3_aa: CASSAGLAGGIDTQYF
j_call: TRBJ2-3
v_call: TRBV11-3

cdr3_aa: CASSEDNPNYGYTF
j_call: TRBJ1-2
v_call: TRBV5-1

cdr3_aa: CAWNIEMNTEAFF
j_call: TRBJ1-1
v_call: TRBV30

cdr3_aa: CSVRPGSPSGNTIYF
j_call: TRBJ1-3
v_call: TRBV29-1

cdr3_aa: CAISESGQSNQPQHF
j_call: TRBJ1-5
v_call: TRBV10-3

cdr3_aa: CASWDSSSGNTIYF
j_call: TRBJ1-3
v_call: TRBV19

cdr3_aa: CASSPLNTGELFF
j_call: TRBJ2-2
v_call: TRBV18

cdr3_aa: CASSLQGTGGVEQYF
j_call: TRBJ2-7
v_call: TRBV13

cdr3_aa: CASSYRPSSYGYTF
j_call: TRBJ1-2
v_call: TRBV6-6

cdr3_aa: CASSVAYAGALHF
j_call: TRBJ1-6
v_call: TRBV9

cdr3_aa: CASSLNWSNRNTEAFF
j_call: TRBJ1-1
v_call: TRBV27

cdr3_aa: CASSASKGEQFF
j_call: TRBJ2-1
v_call: TRBV28

cdr3_aa: CASSPSAYEQYF
j_call: TRBJ2-7
v_call: TRBV2

cdr3_aa: CASSFGGGAGETQYF
j_call: TRBJ2-5
v_call: TRBV5-1

cdr3_aa: CASSQGLAGGEQYF
j_call: TRBJ2-7
v_call: TRBV5-6

cdr3_aa: CASSSVSLHTDTQYF
j_call: TRBJ2-3
v_call: TRBV27

cdr3_aa: CSANSLFTEAFF
j_call: TRBJ1-1
v_call: TRBV29-1

cdr3_aa: CASSLGTSGRRRGDTQYF
j_call: TRBJ2-3
v_call: TRBV5-4

cdr3_aa: CASSEAWGGANYGYTF
j_call: TRBJ1-2
v_call: TRBV6-1

cdr3_aa: CASSLHGPLHF
j_call: TRBJ1-6
v_call: TRBV5-6

cdr3_aa: CASSQVTGTDRVNTEAFF
j_call: TRBJ1-1
v_call: TRBV4-3

cdr3_aa: CASSIKGGYNEQFF
j_call: TRBJ2-1
v_call: TRBV5-4

cdr3_aa: CASSILDVGARGETQYF
j_call: TRBJ2-5
v_call: TRBV19

cdr3_aa: CATSRPSGGIYIQYF
j_call: TRBJ2-4
v_call: TRBV15

cdr3_aa: CASSFDRSEAFF
j_call: TRBJ1-1
v_call: TRBV7-9

cdr3_aa: CSVGGGRATEQFF
j_call: TRBJ2-1
v_call: TRBV29-1

cdr3_aa: CAWSVGLAQDEQYF
j_call: TRBJ2-7
v_call: TRBV30

cdr3_aa: CASSRDTNTGELFF
j_call: TRBJ2-2
v_call: TRBV5-1

cdr3_aa: CASSQDRASEAFF
j_call: TRBJ1-1
v_call: TRBV7-2

cdr3_aa: CASSPAVGYTF
j_call: TRBJ1-2
v_call: TRBV28